This TCR beta chain was captured by sequencing in a study of control samples from healthy donors and cancer patients. TCRdb's table, derived via immunoSEQ multiplex PCR, lists solely in-frame clones and lacks some. The sample shows about 85,000 clones, roughly nine tenths of them seen only once. Trimming at V came to 0 bases and at J to 1 base, leaving 9 bases not matched to a gene. The CDR3 consists of 17 residues. The germline V gene encodes CDR1 SGHRS and CDR2 YFSETQ. The sample was blood. The source of this sequence is a woman aged 55-75 years in good health. The chain joins TRBV5-1 to TRBJ2-7; TRBD1 matches at 8 bases. CDR3 DNA sequence: TGCGCCAGCAGCTTGGCCTTGGACAGGGCGAGTTCCTACGAGCAGTACTTC. This sequence encodes CASSLALDRASSYEQYF.